The sequence of this TCR beta chain was determined in a study of early T cells in non-severe SARS-CoV-2 infection. Whole-study context: Unsorted whole blood bulk RNA was sequenced, with unpaired chains.

In the case of this clonotype: Its antigen is still unknown.

Individual cDNA molecules were tagged with unique molecular identifiers, the study reported. TCRdb fed the 5' RACE reads into MiXCR, producing one record per CDR3 protein. The sample yields 45,000 to 75,000 distinct CDR3 sequences, roughly 12% seen once. General study results and limits: Comparison of clonotypes with VDJdb favored anti-spike CD8 responses while missing private and CD4 specificities.

Germline loops: CDR1 SGHDT, CDR2 YYEEEE. This CDR3 has 14 amino acids. Trimming took 1 base from V and 2 from J, leaving 9 bases between them. This sequence joins TRBV5-6 and TRBJ1-2, with unresolved D. The sequenced material came from whole blood. The clonotype originates from an adult who was a healthcare worker with PCR-confirmed SARS-CoV-2 infection or an uninfected control (not recorded which). In DNA, the CDR3 is TGTGCCAGCAGCTTGTCAGGATTAAACTATGGCTACACCTTC. Translation gives CASSLSGLNYGYTF.